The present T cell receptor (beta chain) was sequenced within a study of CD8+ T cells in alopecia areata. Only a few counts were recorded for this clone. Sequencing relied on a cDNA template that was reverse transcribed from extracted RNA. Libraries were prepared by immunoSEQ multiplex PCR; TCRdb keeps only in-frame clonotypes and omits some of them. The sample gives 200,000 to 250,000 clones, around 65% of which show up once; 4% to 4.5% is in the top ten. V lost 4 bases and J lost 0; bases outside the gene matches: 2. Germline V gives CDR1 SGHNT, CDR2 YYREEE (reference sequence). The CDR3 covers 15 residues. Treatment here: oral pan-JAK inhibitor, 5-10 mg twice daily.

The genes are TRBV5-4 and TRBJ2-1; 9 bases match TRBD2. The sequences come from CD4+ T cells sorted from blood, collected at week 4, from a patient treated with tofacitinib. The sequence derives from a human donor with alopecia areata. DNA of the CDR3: TGTGCCAGCAGCCGACTAGCGGACTCCTACAATGAGCAGTTCTTC. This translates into CASSRLADSYNEQFF.